These 9 T cell receptor beta chains came from one sample sequenced in a study of blood T cell repertoires in COVID-19. Method: immunoSEQ multiplex PCR; TCRdb's copy keeps in-frame clones and lacks some. Counted here are roughly 290,000 clones, 80% to 90% occurring once; the ten biggest clones make up under 2.5%. Input material: PBMCs or T cells enriched from blood (not recorded which). The source is a man aged 25-45 years who had recovered from COVID-19.

The chain combines TRBV19 with TRBJ1-1; TRBD1 matches at 10 bases. J lost 1 base, V lost 5 bases, and 4 bases had no gene match. This CDR3 comprises 15 residues. Per the germline V gene, CDR1 is LNHDA and CDR2 is SQIVND (reference sequence). The CDR3 DNA reads as TGTGCCAGTAGTGGGACAGGGGCCGGGAACACTGAAGCTTTCTTT. Translation gives CASSGTGAGNTEAFF.

The chain has TRBV7-2 and TRBJ1-1; D ambiguous. The CDR3 has 14 residues. V was shortened by 2 bases and J by 3 bases, with 10 bases between the two germline ends. Germline CDR1 is SGHTA and CDR2 is FQGNSA. CDR3 loop: CASSLIVADTEAFF. The CDR3 coding sequence is TGTGCCAGCAGCTTAATCGTTGCAGACACTGAAGCTTTCTTT.

The genes are TRBV30 and TRBJ1-4, with 9 positions matching TRBD1. V lost 1 base to trimming and J lost 8 bases; unmatched junction nucleotides: 8. The V gene's germline CDR1 is GTSNPN and CDR2 SVGIG (reference sequence). This CDR3 spans 15 amino acids. The CDR3 DNA reads TGTGCCTGGAGTGGCGACGGGACAGGGCGGGAAAAACTGTTTTTT. It translates to CAWSGDGTGREKLFF.

The chain couples TRBV6-5 to TRBJ1-2, with D tentatively TRBD1 (5 bases). Germline V gives CDR1 MNHEY, CDR2 SVGAGI. The CDR3 runs 14 residues. V lost 0 bases, J lost 2 bases, and 7 bases lay in between. The CDR3 spells CASSYSNRNYGYTF. CDR3 nucleotide sequence: TGTGCCAGCAGTTACTCGAACAGGAACTATGGCTACACCTTC.

The chain uses TRBV4-3 and TRBJ1-5; TRBD1 matches 7 bases. V gave up 0 bases and J gave up 4 bases; unmatched junction bases: 9. This CDR3 contains 17 residues. Germline-derived CDR1 and CDR2 are LGHNA and YSLEER. The DNA of the CDR3 is TGCGCCAGCAGCCAAGAGTTTAAGGGACAGTCGAATCAGCCCCAGCATTTT. Translating it yields CASSQEFKGQSNQPQHF.

The genes are TRBV3-1 (or the pseudogene TRBV3-2) and TRBJ2-7; TRBD2 matches 9 bases. Germline assignment: CDR1 LGHDT and CDR2 YNNKEL (reference sequence). The CDR3 loop spans 15 amino acids. Unmatched junction bases numbered 6, after V lost 4 bases and J lost 2 bases. The CDR3 sequence: CASSPSSGGTYEQYF. In DNA, the CDR3 is TGTGCCAGCAGCCCTTCCAGCGGGGGGACCTACGAGCAGTACTTC.

J is TRBJ2-5 and V is TRBV5-1, with unresolved D. V lost 4 bases, J lost 4 bases, and 11 bases lay in between. The germline CDR1 and CDR2 sequences are SGHRS and YFSETQ. The CDR3 is 13 amino acids. The CDR3 DNA sequence: TGCGCCAGCAGCAAAAACCGCAGAGAGACCCAGTACTTC. Translation gives CASSKNRRETQYF.

This sequence joins TRBV5-5 and TRBJ1-1, with D possibly being TRBD1 (6 bases). Germline V gives CDR1 SGHKS, CDR2 YYEKEE (reference sequence). The CDR3 has 14 residues. Trimming cost V 4 bases and J 0 bases, with 10 bases left between them. In DNA form, the CDR3 reads TGTGCCAGCAGCATGACAGGTATGAACACTGAAGCTTTCTTT. It yields the protein CASSMTGMNTEAFF. Drawing the rest from reference TRBV5-5 and TRBJ1-1, the complete variable domain is DAGVTQSPTHLIKTRGQQVTLRCSPISGHKSVSWYQQVLGQGPQFIFQYYEKEERGRGNFPDRFSARQFPNYSSELNVNALLLGDSALYLCASSMTGMNTEAFFGQGTRLTVV.

As regards this clone: This sample includes further DNA sequences coding for the same CDR3. This chain connects TRBV27 to TRBJ1-1; D is possibly TRBD1 (6 bases). V was pared by 2 bases and J by 2 bases, with 6 bases between. Germline CDR1 is MNHEY and CDR2 is SMNVEV (reference sequence). The CDR3 spans 13 residues. The CDR3 protein is CASSLGGNTEAFF. DNA of the CDR3: TGTGCCAGCAGTTTAGGGGGCAACACTGAAGCTTTCTTT.